These T cell receptor beta chains were read from a single sample in a study of T-cell memory formation after mild COVID-19. From the 5' RACE reads, TCRdb called clonotypes with MiXCR, one entry per CDR3 protein. The profile shows about 390,000 distinct CDR3 sequences, about a sixth of them singletons. The sample was PBMCs or a T cell subset sorted from them (not recorded which). The receptors were gathered from a man aged 18 to 30 who had mild COVID-19 (a few samples of this study predate the infection). Cell type and time point are not known. Each CDR3 is given with its conserved first and last residue. D genes are given only for firm matches. Clone sizes are given selectively: once, few, many, or a class where the clone is expanded.

D	size	V	J	DNA	CDR3
TRBD2	few	TRBV5-1	TRBJ2-1	TGCGCCAGCAGCGGGGGTAGCGGGGGGACTTCCTACAATGAGCAGTTCTTC	CASSGGSGGTSYNEQFF
.	few	TRBV4-3	TRBJ1-1	TGCGCCAGCAGCCAAGTAAATTCCGGGCTGAGGACTGAAGCTTTCTTT	CASSQVNSGLRTEAFF
.	many	TRBV5-1	TRBJ1-1	TGCGCCAGCAGATCTGGGGCTCGGACTGAAGCTTTCTTT	CASRSGARTEAFF
.	.	TRBV5-1	TRBJ2-7	TGCGCCAGCAGCACTAAGGTCTCCTACGAGCAGTACTTC	CASSTKVSYEQYF
.	.	TRBV7-2	TRBJ2-2	TGTGCCAGCAGCGGCTGGAACACCGGGGAGCTGTTTTTT	CASSGWNTGELFF
.	.	TRBV21-1	TRBJ1-5	TGTGCCAGCAGCAAACACCAGGGTTATAGCAATCAGCCCCAGCATTTT	CASSKHQGYSNQPQHF
TRBD2	.	TRBV12-3/TRBV12-4	TRBJ2-1	TGTGCCAGCAGTCCGCCGGGAGCGGGGTGGAATGAGCAGTTCTTC	CASSPPGAGWNEQFF
TRBD1	.	TRBV7-9	TRBJ2-5	TGTGCCAGCAGCTCAACCGGGACAGGCGGAGAGACCCAGTACTTC	CASSSTGTGGETQYF
.	few	TRBV4-1	TRBJ1-2	TGCGCCAGCAGCCACCCGGGAGAGGTCTATGGCTACACCTTC	CASSHPGEVYGYTF
TRBD2	.	TRBV20-1	TRBJ2-5	TGCAGTGCTGGAGACCCGGGACTAGCGGGGTTTGAGACCCAGTACTTC	CSAGDPGLAGFETQYF
.	few	TRBV24-1	TRBJ2-3	TGTGCCACCAGTAGGCTCGGGTATTTT	CATSRLGYF
.	few	TRBV28	TRBJ1-2	TGTGCCAGCAGACTCGTCGCCAGCCTCGCTAACTATGGCTACACCTTC	CASRLVASLANYGYTF
TRBD1	.	TRBV5-1	TRBJ1-2	TGCGCCAGCAGCTCCACAGGGGGCTCTGTCTATGGCTACACCTTC	CASSSTGGSVYGYTF
TRBD2	.	TRBV20-1	TRBJ2-7	TGCAGTGCTGGCCGGGGGACTAGCAGCTACGAGCAGTACTTC	CSAGRGTSSYEQYF
.	.	TRBV2	TRBJ1-2	TGTGCCAGCACCGGGGAGTACGGCTACACCTTC	CASTGEYGYTF
.	few	TRBV6-4	TRBJ2-2	TGTGCCAGCAGTGAATGCCGACAGGCAGGCGCGATCCACACCGGGGAGCTGTTTTTT	CASSECRQAGAIHTGELFF
.	many	TRBV4-2	TRBJ1-1	TGTGCCAGCAAAGGACAGCTACAAAGTGAAGCTTTCTTT	CASKGQLQSEAFF
TRBD2	.	TRBV4-1	TRBJ2-7	TGCGCCAGCAGCCAAGTGCGGGGGGCCTCCTACGAGCAGTACTTC	CASSQVRGASYEQYF
TRBD1	.	TRBV12-5	TRBJ2-5	TGTGCTAGTGGACCGGGACAGGGAAAAGAGACCCAGTACTTC	CASGPGQGKETQYF
TRBD2	few	TRBV7-2	TRBJ2-1	TGTGCCAGCAGTCGACTAGCGGGACAGTACAATGAGCAGTTCTTC	CASSRLAGQYNEQFF
.	.	TRBV5-1	TRBJ2-7	TGCGCCAGCAGCTTGGGTTCGGGCGAACCCTACGAGCAGTACTTC	CASSLGSGEPYEQYF
.	.	TRBV20-1	TRBJ1-5	TGCAGTGCTCGCCGTTTGAATCAGCCCCAGCATTTT	CSARRLNQPQHF
.	.	TRBV29-1	TRBJ2-3	TGCAGCTCTCGAACCGGACTCGTAGCAGATACGCAGTATTTT	CSSRTGLVADTQYF
.	.	TRBV19	TRBJ1-4	TGTGCCAGTAGTATTCGGGACCTACTTTCGGAAAAACTGTTTTTT	CASSIRDLLSEKLFF
TRBD1	few	TRBV19	TRBJ2-2	TGTGCCAGTAGCAAGACAGGGGACGCCGGGGAGCTGTTTTTT	CASSKTGDAGELFF
.	.	TRBV20-1	TRBJ1-1	TGCAGTGCTAGACGGGACTCCATGAACACTGAAGCTTTCTTT	CSARRDSMNTEAFF
TRBD1	.	TRBV24-1	TRBJ2-2	TGTGCCACCGGGGGACAGGGGAGTTACACCGGGGAGCTGTTTTTT	CATGGQGSYTGELFF
.	few	TRBV25-1	TRBJ1-4	TGTGCCAGCCTAACGGGTGAAAAACTGTTTTTT	CASLTGEKLFF
.	few	TRBV7-2	TRBJ2-2	TGTGCCAGCAGCTCTAGGAGAACGAACACCGGGGAGCTGTTTTTT	CASSSRRTNTGELFF
TRBD1	.	TRBV9	TRBJ2-5	TGTGCCAGCAGCGGAGAAGGGGGCTCGGAGACCCAGTACTTC	CASSGEGGSETQYF
.	few	TRBV6-5	TRBJ2-1	TGTGCCAGCAGCAGAGCGGCCTACAATGAGCAGTTCTTC	CASSRAAYNEQFF
TRBD2	few	TRBV7-2	TRBJ2-5	TGTGCCAGCAGCCGAGGGAGGGAAGAGACCCAGTACTTC	CASSRGREETQYF
.	few	TRBV4-2	TRBJ2-3	TGTGCCAGCAGCCAAGATCTCCTCGGTGATACGCAGTATTTT	CASSQDLLGDTQYF
.	few	TRBV5-1	TRBJ2-7	TGCGCCAGCAGCTTCTATCGGGAGCAGTACTTC	CASSFYREQYF
.	.	TRBV27	TRBJ2-7	TGTGCCAGCAGTTTGGACGCCCCTGGGGACTACGAGCAGTACTTC	CASSLDAPGDYEQYF
TRBD1	.	TRBV6-2/TRBV6-3	TRBJ1-1	TGTGCCAGCCTGGACAGGGGGCTGAGTAGGAACACTGAAGCTTTCTTT	CASLDRGLSRNTEAFF
.	few	TRBV4-1	TRBJ1-6	TGCGCCAGCAGCCCCCACCTGGGTCAGGGATTCTCACCCCTCCACTTT	CASSPHLGQGFSPLHF
.	few	TRBV6-5	TRBJ1-1	TGTGCCAGCAGATCGGGACCTCTCACTGAAGCTTTCTTT	CASRSGPLTEAFF
.	.	TRBV12-3/TRBV12-4	TRBJ1-1	TGTGCCAGCAGTCCCCTTTCGGTTGGAGCTTTCTTT	CASSPLSVGAFF
TRBD2	few	TRBV20-1	TRBJ2-4	TGCAGTGCTGCGGGGGACCGAGGGAACATTCAGTACTTC	CSAAGDRGNIQYF
.	few	TRBV4-3	TRBJ1-2	TGCGCCAGCAGCCAAGTGGTGAACTATGGCTACACCTTC	CASSQVVNYGYTF
TRBD2	.	TRBV5-1	TRBJ2-5	TGCGCCAGCAGCCTGGAGCCTAGCGGCCTCGGGGAGACCCAGTACTTC	CASSLEPSGLGETQYF
.	.	TRBV20-1	TRBJ2-5	TGCAGTGCTAGAGTCCCAGGCAAAGAGACCCAGTACTTC	CSARVPGKETQYF
TRBD2	few	TRBV7-2	TRBJ2-1	TGTGCCAGCAGCCCCGGGCGGGCTAGCGGGGGGAACCAGTTCTTC	CASSPGRASGGNQFF
.	few	TRBV12-3/TRBV12-4	TRBJ1-5	TGTGCCAGCAGTCGGGACGTCCTCGCGCCCCAGCATTTT	CASSRDVLAPQHF
TRBD2	many	TRBV27	TRBJ2-3	TGTGCCAGCAGTCTCACTAGCGCAGATACGCAGTATTTT	CASSLTSADTQYF
.	.	TRBV5-1	TRBJ1-2	TGCGCCAGCAGCTTGCAGAGCGATGGCTACACCTTC	CASSLQSDGYTF
TRBD2	many	TRBV5-1	TRBJ2-1	TGCGCCAGCAGCTTAGACGGGGGGACTTACAATGAGCAGTTCTTC	CASSLDGGTYNEQFF
.	.	TRBV29-1	TRBJ1-1	TGCAGCGTTGGTAGCAGGATGGGGGGGAACACTGAAGCTTTCTTT	CSVGSRMGGNTEAFF
.	few	TRBV20-1	TRBJ2-3	TGCAGTGCCCGAGCTCGGAGCGGACGGGGCACAGATACGCAGTATTTT	CSARARSGRGTDTQYF
.	once	TRBV5-1	TRBJ2-1	TGCGCCAGCAGCGGACCCGGGGCCTACAATGAGCAGTTCTTC	CASSGPGAYNEQFF
.	few	TRBV4-1	TRBJ2-7	TGCGCCAGCAGCCAAGGGAGAGGAGGGGAGCAGTACTTC	CASSQGRGGEQYF
.	few	TRBV7-2	TRBJ1-2	TGTGCCAGCAGCTACCTCCCCGAGGGGTACTATGGCTACACCTTC	CASSYLPEGYYGYTF
TRBD1	.	TRBV5-1	TRBJ2-7	TGCGCCAGCAGTCCCACCGGGACAGGGATTAGAAGCGACGAGCAGTACTTC	CASSPTGTGIRSDEQYF
.	few	TRBV6-5	TRBJ1-1	TGTGCCAGCAGTTACTCGGAGGGGGGGACTGAAGCTTTCTTT	CASSYSEGGTEAFF
TRBD1	few	TRBV27	TRBJ2-7	TGTGCCAGCAGACCCGGACAGGGGGCAGCGTACGAGCAGTACTTC	CASRPGQGAAYEQYF
TRBD2	few	TRBV18	TRBJ2-3	TGTGCCAGCTCACCAACCCTAGCGGGGGGCACAGATACGCAGTATTTT	CASSPTLAGGTDTQYF